This T cell receptor beta chain was identified in a study of T cells expressing NK-cell markers. CDR1 and CDR2 from the germline V gene are GTSNPN and SVGIG (reference sequence). The CDR3 length is 13 residues. After re-calling the 5' RACE reads, TCRdb lists one entry per CDR3 protein, DNA absent. Reported are around 280,000 distinct CDR3 sequences; the ten largest clones contain roughly 0.4%. J is TRBJ2-5 and V is TRBV30; TCRdb picks TRBD1, but there is no DNA to check that call. Sequenced sample: blood T cells: a sorted CD56 or NKG2C T cell subset, CD4+ or CD8+ T cells, or bulk PBMC T cells (not recorded which). The TCR sequence derives from a man between 18 and 35 years old in good health. The CDR3 sequence: CAWSRQGPETQYF.